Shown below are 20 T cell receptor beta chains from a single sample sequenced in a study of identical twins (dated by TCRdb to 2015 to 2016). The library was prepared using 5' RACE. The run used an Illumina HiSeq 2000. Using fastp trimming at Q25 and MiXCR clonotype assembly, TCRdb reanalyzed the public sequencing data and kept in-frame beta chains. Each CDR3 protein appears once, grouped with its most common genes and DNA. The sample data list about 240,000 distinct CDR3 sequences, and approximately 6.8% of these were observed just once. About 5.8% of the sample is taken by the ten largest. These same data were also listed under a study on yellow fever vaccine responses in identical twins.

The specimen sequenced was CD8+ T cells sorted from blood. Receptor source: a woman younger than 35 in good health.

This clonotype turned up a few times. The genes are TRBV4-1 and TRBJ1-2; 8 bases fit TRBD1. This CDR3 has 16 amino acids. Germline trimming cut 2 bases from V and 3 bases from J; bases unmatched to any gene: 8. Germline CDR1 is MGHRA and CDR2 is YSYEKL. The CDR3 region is CASSQLSRGQDYGYTF. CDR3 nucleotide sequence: TGCGCCAGCAGCCAACTTTCCAGGGGGCAGGACTATGGCTACACCTTC.

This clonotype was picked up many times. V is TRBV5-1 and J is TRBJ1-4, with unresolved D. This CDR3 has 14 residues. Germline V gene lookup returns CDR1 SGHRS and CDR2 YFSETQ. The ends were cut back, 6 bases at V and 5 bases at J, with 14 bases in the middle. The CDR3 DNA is TGCGCCAGCACCGAGGAGAATTCCAATGAAAAACTGTTTTTT. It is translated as CASTEENSNEKLFF.

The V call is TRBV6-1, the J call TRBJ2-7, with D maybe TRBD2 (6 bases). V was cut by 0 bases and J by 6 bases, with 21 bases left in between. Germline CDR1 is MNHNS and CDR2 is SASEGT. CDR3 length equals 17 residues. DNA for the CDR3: TGTGCCAGCAGTGAAGCGGGGGGAAAGTATCCATTACGCGAGCAGTACGTC. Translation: CASSEAGGKYPLREQYV.

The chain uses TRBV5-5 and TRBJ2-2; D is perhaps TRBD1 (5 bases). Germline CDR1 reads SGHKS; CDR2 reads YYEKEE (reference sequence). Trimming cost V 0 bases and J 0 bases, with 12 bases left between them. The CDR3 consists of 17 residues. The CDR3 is CASSLEGFKPNTGELFF. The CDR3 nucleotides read TGTGCCAGCAGCTTGGAGGGGTTTAAGCCGAACACCGGGGAGCTGTTTTTT.

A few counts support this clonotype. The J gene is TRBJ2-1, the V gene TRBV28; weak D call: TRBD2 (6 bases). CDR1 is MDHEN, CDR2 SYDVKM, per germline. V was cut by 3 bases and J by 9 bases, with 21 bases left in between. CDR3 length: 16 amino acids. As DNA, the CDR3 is TGTGCCAGCAGTTTTTCCACCCACACAGCGGGCTCTGAGCAGTTCTTC. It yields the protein CASSFSTHTAGSEQFF.

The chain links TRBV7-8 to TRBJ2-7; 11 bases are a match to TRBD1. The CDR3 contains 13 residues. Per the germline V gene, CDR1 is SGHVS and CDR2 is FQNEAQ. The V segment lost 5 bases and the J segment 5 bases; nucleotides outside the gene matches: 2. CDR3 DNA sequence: TGTGCCAGCAGCCGGACAGGGGGCAACGAGCAGTACGTC. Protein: CASSRTGGNEQYV.

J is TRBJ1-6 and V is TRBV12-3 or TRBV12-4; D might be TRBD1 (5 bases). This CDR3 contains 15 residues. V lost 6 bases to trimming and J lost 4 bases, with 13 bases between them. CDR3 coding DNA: TGTGCCAGCAGGCCACCCGACAGATATAATTCACCCCTCCACTTT. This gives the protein CASRPPDRYNSPLHF.

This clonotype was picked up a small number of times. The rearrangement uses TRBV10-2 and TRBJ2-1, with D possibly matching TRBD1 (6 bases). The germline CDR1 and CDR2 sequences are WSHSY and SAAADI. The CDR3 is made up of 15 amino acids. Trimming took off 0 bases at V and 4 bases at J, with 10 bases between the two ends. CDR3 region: CASSESRGLYNEQFF. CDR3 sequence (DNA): TGCGCCAGCAGTGAGTCGAGGGGGTTATACAATGAGCAGTTCTTC.

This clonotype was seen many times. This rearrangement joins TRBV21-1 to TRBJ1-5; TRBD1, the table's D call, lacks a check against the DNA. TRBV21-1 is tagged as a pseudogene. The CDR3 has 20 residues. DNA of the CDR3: TGTGCCAGCAGCAACCACAAGGGGGGTAAACTCAACTGTAGCAATCAGCCCCAGCATTTT. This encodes CASSNHKGGKLNCSNQPQHF.

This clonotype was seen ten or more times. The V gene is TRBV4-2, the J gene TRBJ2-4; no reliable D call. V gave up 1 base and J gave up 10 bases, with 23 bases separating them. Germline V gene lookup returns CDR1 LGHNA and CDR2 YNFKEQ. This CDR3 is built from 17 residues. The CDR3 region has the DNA TGTGCCAGCAGCCAAGGAGGTTCCTTCGACTGGCACAAGATTCAGTACTTC. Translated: CASSQGGSFDWHKIQYF.

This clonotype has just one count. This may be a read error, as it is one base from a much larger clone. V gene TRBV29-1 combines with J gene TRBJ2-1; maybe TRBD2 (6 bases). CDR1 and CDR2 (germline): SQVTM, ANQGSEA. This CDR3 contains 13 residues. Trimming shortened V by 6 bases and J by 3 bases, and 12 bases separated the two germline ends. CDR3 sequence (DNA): TGCAGCGTGACTAGGATCAACTACAATGAGCAGTTCTTC. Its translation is CSVTRINYNEQFF.

CDR3 amino acids: CSARSGGEVTDTQYF. The CDR3 coding sequence is TGCAGTGCTAGATCGGGGGGGGAGGTCACAGATACGCAGTATTTT. V gene TRBV20-1 combines with J gene TRBJ2-3, with 8 bases lining up with TRBD2. Germline lookup yields CDR1 DFQATT and CDR2 SNEGSKA (reference sequence). With V trimmed by 2 bases and J by 2 bases, 6 bases remained unmatched. CDR3 length: 15 amino acids.

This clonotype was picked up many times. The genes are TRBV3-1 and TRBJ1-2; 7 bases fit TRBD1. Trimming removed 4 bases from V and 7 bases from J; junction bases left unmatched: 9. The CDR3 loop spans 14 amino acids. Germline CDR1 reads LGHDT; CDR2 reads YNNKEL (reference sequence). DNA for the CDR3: TGTGCCAGCAGCCTCCTCCGGGACAGTTCTGGCTACACCTTC. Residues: CASSLLRDSSGYTF.

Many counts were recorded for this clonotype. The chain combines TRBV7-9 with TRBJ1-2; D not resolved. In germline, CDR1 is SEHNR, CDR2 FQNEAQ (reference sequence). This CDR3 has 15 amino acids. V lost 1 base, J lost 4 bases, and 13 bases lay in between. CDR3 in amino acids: CASSLVLDGIYGYTF. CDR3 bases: TGTGCCAGCAGCTTAGTATTGGACGGTATCTATGGCTACACCTTC.

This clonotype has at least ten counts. The CDR3 spells CASSLVGTLNYGYTF. As DNA, the CDR3 is TGTGCCAGCAGTTTAGTCGGGACGTTGAACTATGGCTACACCTTC. J is TRBJ1-2 and V is TRBV12-3 or TRBV12-4, with a tentative D call TRBD1 (5 bases). The V end was cut by 1 base, the J end by 2 bases, with 11 bases between. This CDR3 contains 15 residues.

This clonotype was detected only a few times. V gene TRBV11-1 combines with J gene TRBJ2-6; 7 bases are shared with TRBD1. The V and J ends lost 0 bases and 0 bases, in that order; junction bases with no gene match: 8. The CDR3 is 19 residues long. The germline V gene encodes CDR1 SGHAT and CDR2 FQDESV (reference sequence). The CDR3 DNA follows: TGTGCCAGCAGCTTAGCGAGAGGGGGCCCGAGCTCTGGGGCCAACGTCCTGACTTTC. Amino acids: CASSLARGGPSSGANVLTF.

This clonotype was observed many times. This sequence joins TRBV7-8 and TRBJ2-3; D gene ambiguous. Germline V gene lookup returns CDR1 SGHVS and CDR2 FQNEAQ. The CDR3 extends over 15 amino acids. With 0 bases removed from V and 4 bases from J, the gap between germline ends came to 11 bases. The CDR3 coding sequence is TGTGCCAGCAGCTTAGCCGGGCGCCCCCCAGATACGCAGTATTTT. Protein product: CASSLAGRPPDTQYF. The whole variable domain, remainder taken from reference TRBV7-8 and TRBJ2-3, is GAGVSQSPRYKVAKRGQDVALRCDPISGHVSLFWYQQALGQGPEFLTYFQNEAQLDKSGLPSDRFFAERPEGSVSTLKIQRTQQEDSAVYLCASSLAGRPPDTQYFGPGTRLTVL.

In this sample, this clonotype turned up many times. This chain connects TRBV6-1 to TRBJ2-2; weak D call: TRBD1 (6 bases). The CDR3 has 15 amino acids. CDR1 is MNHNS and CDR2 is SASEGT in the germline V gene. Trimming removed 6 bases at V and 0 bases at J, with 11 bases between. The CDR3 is CASSWSGANTGELFF. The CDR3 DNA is TGTGCCAGCAGCTGGTCAGGGGCGAACACCGGGGAGCTGTTTTTT.

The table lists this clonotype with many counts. The CDR3 coding sequence is TGTGCCAGCAGCTTCTCGGTTTCCTACAATGAGCAGTTCTTC. This encodes CASSFSVSYNEQFF. The genes are TRBV13 and TRBJ2-1; D is unclear. CDR3 length: 14 amino acids. Trimming took 3 bases from V and 1 from J, leaving 7 bases between them. Germline V gives CDR1 PRHDT, CDR2 FYEKMQ (reference sequence).

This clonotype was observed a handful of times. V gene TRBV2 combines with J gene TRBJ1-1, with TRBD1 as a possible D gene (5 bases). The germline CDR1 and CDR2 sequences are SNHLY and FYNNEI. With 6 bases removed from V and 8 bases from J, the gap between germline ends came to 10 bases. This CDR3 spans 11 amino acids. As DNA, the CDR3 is TGTGCCAGCAGGGGGGGAGGGGAAGCTTTCTTT. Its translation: CASRGGGEAFF.